Listed below are T cell receptor beta chains from one sample, sequenced in a study of CD8 T cells in ankylosing spondylitis. TCRdb independently ran MiXCR on the 5' RACE reads; one entry per CDR3 protein. The top ten hold approximately 1% of the sample, which has about 440,000 distinct CDR3 sequences, over 15% seen once. The sample was blood, either unsorted or a sorted T cell fraction (not recorded which). Receptor source: a male donor with ankylosing spondylitis. Each CDR3 is given with its conserved first and last residue. Fields, in order: V gene, clone size, J gene, D gene, CDR3 protein, CDR3 DNA. The D gene is left open where the match is weak. Not all rows give a size; the values are once, few, many and, for expanded clones, a class.

>TRBV5-1|few|TRBJ2-1|TRBD2
CASSLQTSGGLNEQFF
TGCGCCAGCAGCTTGCAAACTAGCGGGGGGCTAAATGAGCAGTTCTTC
>TRBV29-1|NA|TRBJ2-5|NA
CSVGAREETQYF
TGCAGCGTTGGAGCTAGGGAAGAGACCCAGTACTTC
>TRBV28|few|TRBJ2-7|NA
CASSFGNRVYEQYF
TGTGCCAGCAGTTTCGGTAACAGGGTGTACGAGCAGTACTTC
>TRBV5-1|NA|TRBJ1-2|NA
CASSLSGGPYGYTF
TGCGCCAGCAGCTTGAGTGGAGGGCCCTATGGCTACACCTTC
>TRBV20-1|few|TRBJ2-7|NA
CSARDTGVNEQYF
TGCAGTGCTAGAGATACCGGGGTGAACGAGCAGTACTTC
>TRBV4-2|few|TRBJ2-7|TRBD1
CASSGGQGSYEQYF
TGTGCCAGCAGCGGGGGACAGGGCTCCTACGAGCAGTACTTC
>TRBV5-1|few|TRBJ1-2|TRBD1
CASSLDLGQGAPGYTF
TGCGCCAGCAGCTTGGATTTGGGACAGGGGGCGCCTGGCTACACCTTC
>TRBV20-1|NA|TRBJ1-2|NA
CSARVSRNYGYTF
TGCAGTGCTAGAGTGTCAAGAAACTATGGCTACACCTTC
>TRBV5-1|few|TRBJ2-1|TRBD1
CASRAGTGVYNEQFF
TGCGCCAGCAGGGCCGGGACAGGGGTCTACAATGAGCAGTTCTTC
>TRBV6-5|NA|TRBJ2-2|NA
CASSFDRLTGELFF
TGTGCCAGCAGTTTCGACAGACTGACCGGGGAGCTGTTTTTT
>TRBV12-3/TRBV12-4|NA|TRBJ1-1|NA
CASSLGEFTEAFF
TGTGCCAGCAGTTTAGGAGAGTTCACTGAAGCTTTCTTT
>TRBV29-1|NA|TRBJ2-7|NA
CSVVWGHSEQYF
TGCAGCGTTGTATGGGGGCATAGCGAGCAGTACTTC
>TRBV6-1|NA|TRBJ2-5|NA
CASSPTWGQETQYF
TGTGCCAGCAGTCCCACGTGGGGCCAAGAGACCCAGTACTTC
>TRBV6-2/TRBV6-3|NA|TRBJ2-1|TRBD2
CASRGFGGRGDNEQFF
TGTGCCAGCAGGGGCTTCGGCGGGAGGGGTGACAATGAGCAGTTCTTC
>TRBV20-1|few|TRBJ1-2|NA
CSARDKGSGGYTF
TGCAGTGCTAGAGATAAAGGGTCGGGCGGCTACACCTTC
>TRBV2|NA|TRBJ2-1|TRBD2
CASSEGLAGLGVGRFF
TGTGCCAGCAGCGAGGGACTAGCGGGATTAGGAGTCGGGCGGTTCTTC
>TRBV5-1|few|TRBJ2-3|NA
CASGMEDTQYF
TGCGCCAGCGGGATGGAAGATACGCAGTATTTT
>TRBV14|few|TRBJ2-3|NA
CASSQARHAGAPPQYF
TGTGCCAGCAGCCAAGCTAGGCACGCGGGGGCTCCTCCGCAGTATTTT
>TRBV5-1|NA|TRBJ2-1|TRBD2
CASSTGLAGTYNEQFF
TGCGCCAGCAGCACCGGACTAGCGGGCACCTACAATGAGCAGTTCTTC
>TRBV11-1|NA|TRBJ2-3|TRBD1
CASSFEQGLADTQYF
TGTGCCAGCAGCTTTGAACAGGGGTTAGCAGATACGCAGTATTTT
>TRBV4-1|many|TRBJ1-1|TRBD1
CASSHPDRRNTEAFF
TGCGCCAGCAGCCACCCGGACAGGAGGAACACTGAAGCTTTCTTT
>TRBV3-1|few|TRBJ2-4|NA
CASSQEGLPKNTYF
TGTGCCAGCAGCCAGGAGGGGTTGCCCAAAAACACGTACTTC
>TRBV24-1|few|TRBJ2-3|NA
CATSDPTRWPSPDTQYF
TGTGCCACCAGTGATCCGACTCGATGGCCTAGCCCAGATACGCAGTATTTT
>TRBV12-3/TRBV12-4|few|TRBJ1-2|NA
CASSSGYPLGYTF
TGTGCCAGCAGTTCCGGGTACCCTTTGGGCTACACCTTC
>TRBV6-5|NA|TRBJ1-1|TRBD1
CASSFTGQPNTEAFF
TGTGCCAGCAGTTTCACGGGACAGCCGAACACTGAAGCTTTCTTT
>TRBV20-1|NA|TRBJ1-5|NA
CSASKTNSNQPQHF
TGCAGTGCTAGTAAGACAAATAGCAATCAGCCCCAGCATTTT
>TRBV12-3/TRBV12-4|NA|TRBJ2-1|TRBD1
CASSLPPGQGVYSYNEQFF
TGTGCCAGCAGTCTCCCTCCGGGACAGGGGGTGTACTCCTACAATGAGCAGTTCTTC
>TRBV20-1|NA|TRBJ2-3|NA
CSALLGADTQYF
TGCAGTGCTTTGCTAGGGGCAGATACGCAGTATTTT
>TRBV20-1|NA|TRBJ1-1|TRBD1
CSARNRGGTEAFF
TGCAGTGCTAGAAACAGGGGTGGGACTGAAGCTTTCTTT
>TRBV4-2|NA|TRBJ2-7|TRBD2
CASSQDRRGEDEQYF
TGTGCCAGCAGCCAAGATCGGCGGGGGGAGGACGAGCAGTACTTC
>TRBV7-8|NA|TRBJ2-1|NA
CASSSLTGSSYNEQFF
TGTGCCAGCAGCTCTCTAACAGGGAGCTCCTACAATGAGCAGTTCTTC
>TRBV7-3|many|TRBJ2-6|NA
CASSLEYSGANVLTF
TGTGCCAGCAGCTTAGAGTACTCTGGGGCCAACGTCCTGACTTTC
>TRBV20-1|NA|TRBJ2-3|TRBD2
CSAFPGLAGHTDTQYF
TGCAGTGCTTTCCCCGGTCTAGCGGGGCACACAGATACGCAGTATTTT
>TRBV12-3/TRBV12-4|few|TRBJ2-1|TRBD2
CASSLAGGGGNNEQFF
TGTGCCAGCAGTTTAGCCGGCGGGGGGGGAAACAATGAGCAGTTCTTC
>TRBV6-1|NA|TRBJ2-1|TRBD2
CASRHLAGGPYNEQFF
TGTGCCAGCAGACATTTAGCGGGAGGGCCCTACAATGAGCAGTTCTTC
>TRBV2|few|TRBJ2-1|NA
CASSVNNLGGTEQFF
TGTGCCAGCAGTGTTAATAACCTAGGGGGGACAGAGCAGTTCTTC
>TRBV20-1|few|TRBJ1-6|NA
CSARDRGRNNSPLHF
TGCAGTGCTAGAGATCGAGGACGGAATAATTCACCCCTCCACTTT
>TRBV27|few|TRBJ2-1|TRBD2
CASGTSGKNEQFF
TGTGCCAGCGGCACTAGCGGGAAAAATGAGCAGTTCTTC
>TRBV5-1|many|TRBJ2-2|NA
CASSWGTGETGELFF
TGCGCCAGCAGCTGGGGGACGGGAGAAACCGGGGAGCTGTTTTTT
>TRBV29-1|NA|TRBJ1-1|NA
CSVGATEGRPFF
TGCAGCGTGGGAGCTACGGAGGGGAGACCTTTCTTT
>TRBV7-8|few|TRBJ2-1|TRBD1
CASNPGGSYNEQFF
TGTGCCAGCAACCCAGGGGGTTCCTACAATGAGCAGTTCTTC
>TRBV7-9|NA|TRBJ2-3|NA
CASSLTGTPTDTQYF
TGTGCCAGCAGCTTGACCGGGACCCCCACAGATACGCAGTATTTT
>TRBV20-1|few|TRBJ1-1|NA
CSASWYTEAFF
TGCAGTGCTAGTTGGTACACTGAAGCTTTCTTT
>TRBV12-3/TRBV12-4|many|TRBJ2-5|NA
CASSFTVNPETQYF
TGTGCCAGCAGTTTTACCGTAAACCCTGAGACCCAGTACTTC
>TRBV6-5|many|TRBJ2-7|NA
CASSYGQSYEQYF
TGTGCCAGCAGTTATGGACAGTCTTACGAGCAGTACTTC
>TRBV6-4|many|TRBJ2-1|TRBD2
CASREREGYNEQFF
TGTGCCAGCAGAGAGCGGGAGGGCTACAATGAGCAGTTCTTC
>TRBV15|few|TRBJ2-5|NA
CATGVGETQYF
TGTGCCACCGGGGTGGGGGAGACCCAGTACTTC
>TRBV7-9|NA|TRBJ1-4|TRBD1
CASSPGRQGAEKLFF
TGTGCCAGCAGCCCCGGGCGGCAGGGGGCTGAAAAACTGTTTTTT